A selection of T cell receptor beta chains follows, all from one sample in a study of T cells in Graves' hyperthyroidism and ophthalmopathy. One entry per CDR3 protein, called by TCRdb with MiXCR from the multiplex PCR reads. The repertoire holds 300,000 to 450,000 distinct CDR3 sequences, with less than 20% as singletons. Sequenced sample: blood. The receptors derive from a woman between 18 and 29 years old with Graves' hyperthyroidism that later progressed to Graves' ophthalmopathy. The CDR3 runs from the conserved cysteine through the conserved F or W. The order of the fields is CDR3 DNA, CDR3 protein, D gene, clone size, J gene, V gene. The D gene is left open where the match is weak. The size entry is marked missing in some rows and otherwise reads once, few, many or a size class.

TGCAGTGCTAGACACGGGAGGTTCACCGGGGAGCTGTTTTTT CSARHGRFTGELFF TRBD2 many TRBJ2-2 TRBV20-1
TGTGCCAGCAGCTTAGCGGTATATTCCAGCCACGAGCAGTACTTC CASSLAVYSSHEQYF . many TRBJ2-7 TRBV7-8
TGTGCCAGCAGTTCTATCAGGGGGGACGAGCAGTACTTC CASSSIRGDEQYF . many TRBJ2-7 TRBV28
TGCAGTGCTGGGAGGCGCGCGGGAGGGAGCACAGATACGCAGTATTTT CSAGRRAGGSTDTQYF TRBD2 many TRBJ2-3 TRBV20-1
TGTGCCAGCAGCTTTCGACTAGCGGGAGGGAGGGAGCAGTACTTC CASSFRLAGGREQYF TRBD2 many TRBJ2-7 TRBV7-2
TGTGCCAGTAGTATAGAGGGGTATGAGCAGTTCTTC CASSIEGYEQFF . . TRBJ2-1 TRBV19
TGTGCCAGCAGCTCGCTAGCGGGAGAGGTGCGGAATGAGCAGTTCTTC CASSSLAGEVRNEQFF TRBD2 many TRBJ2-1 TRBV28
TGTGCCAGCAGCCCCAGCCCAGCCGCAAATTCACCCCTCCACTTT CASSPSPAANSPLHF . many TRBJ1-6 TRBV11-3
TGTGCCAGCAGTTTCTTGCGGGGCCGGAACACTGAAGCTTTCTTT CASSFLRGRNTEAFF . . TRBJ1-1 TRBV12-3/TRBV12-4
TGTGCCAGCAGCCGCCGACTAGCGAGGTACCAAGAGACCCAGTACTTC CASSRRLARYQETQYF TRBD2 many TRBJ2-5 TRBV11-2
TGCGCCAGCAGCCCAACTTGGGAGAACCCCTACAATGAGCAGTTCTTC CASSPTWENPYNEQFF . . TRBJ2-1 TRBV4-3
TGTGCCATCAGTGACTTCGGTCTCCTCACCGACAGGGCCTACGAGCAGTACTTC CAISDFGLLTDRAYEQYF TRBD1 many TRBJ2-7 TRBV10-3
TGCAGTGCCTTCCACTCCTACGAGCAGTACTTC CSAFHSYEQYF . . TRBJ2-7 TRBV20-1
TGCAGCGTTGGAATCTATACATATGGCTACACCTTC CSVGIYTYGYTF . few TRBJ1-2 TRBV29-1
TGCAGTGCTAGAGATCGATCATCAGTAGCCTACAATGAGCAGTTCTTC CSARDRSSVAYNEQFF . many TRBJ2-1 TRBV20-1
TGTGCCAGCAGTTTAGGCAGGGGATACTCCTACGAGCAGTACTTC CASSLGRGYSYEQYF . few TRBJ2-7 TRBV12-3/TRBV12-4
TGTGCCAGCAGCTTGGGAGGATGGGCAGACCGAGAAAAACTGTTTTTT CASSLGGWADREKLFF . few TRBJ1-4 TRBV5-5
TGCAGCGTTGACCCGGGCGGATACTATGGCTACACCTTC CSVDPGGYYGYTF . few TRBJ1-2 TRBV29-1
TGCGCCAGCAGCCAAGCGGCGGGAGGGCCCAACGAGCAGTACTTC CASSQAAGGPNEQYF TRBD2 . TRBJ2-7 TRBV4-3
TGTGCCAGCAGTCCGGGACTAGCGGGGAGTACGCAGTATTTT CASSPGLAGSTQYF TRBD2 many TRBJ2-3 TRBV6-1
TGTGCCACCAGTGACATTGGGACTAGCGGATCCTACGAGCAGTACTTC CATSDIGTSGSYEQYF TRBD2 . TRBJ2-7 TRBV24-1
TGTGCCAGCAGCTTAACCGGGACAGACTACAATGAGCAGTTCTTC CASSLTGTDYNEQFF TRBD1 many TRBJ2-1 TRBV11-2
TGCAGCGTTGACGACAGGCATGGCTACACCTTC CSVDDRHGYTF . . TRBJ1-2 TRBV29-1
TGTGCCAGCAGCCGCACAGGAGACCACGAGCAGTACTTC CASSRTGDHEQYF . many TRBJ2-7 TRBV11-2
TGTGCCAGCAGCTTTGGGAGGGGCTACACTGAAGCTTTCTTT CASSFGRGYTEAFF . many TRBJ1-1 TRBV11-2
TGTGCCAGCAGTGAACCCCTGGCGGGAGGCAATGAGCAGTTCTTC CASSEPLAGGNEQFF TRBD2 few TRBJ2-1 TRBV25-1
TGTGCCAGCAGCCAACCAACGAGGGACCTCACCTTC CASSQPTRDLTF . . TRBJ1-2 TRBV4-2
TGTGCCACCAGCAGAGATACCACTAGCGGCACCTACGAGCAGTACTTC CATSRDTTSGTYEQYF TRBD2 many TRBJ2-7 TRBV15
TGTGCCAGCAGTTGGGGTGTGGAGCCGCGCTCTGGAAACACCATATATTTT CASSWGVEPRSGNTIYF . . TRBJ1-3 TRBV28
TGCGCCAGCAGCCAAGGGGCCTATGGCTACACCTTC CASSQGAYGYTF . few TRBJ1-2 TRBV4-3
TGTGCCAGCAGCTTTCGGAGGGGGACAGGGTTCCCAGATACGCAGTATTTT CASSFRRGTGFPDTQYF TRBD1 many TRBJ2-3 TRBV27
TGTGCCAGCAGCCAAGTTACCAGGCTTTGGAATGAGCAGTTCTTC CASSQVTRLWNEQFF . . TRBJ2-1 TRBV14
TGTGCCACCAGTGAGCCCCTATGGGGCAATGAGCAGTTCTTC CATSEPLWGNEQFF . many TRBJ2-1 TRBV24-1
TGTGCCAGCAGCCGGACCCTGGACAGCCGTTCCTACAATGAGCAGTTCTTC CASSRTLDSRSYNEQFF . few TRBJ2-1 TRBV6-4
TGTGCCAGCAGCTTCGCCATAGAGACCCAGTACTTC CASSFAIETQYF . many TRBJ2-5 TRBV7-2
TGTGCCAGCAGTTCCCCCCGGACAGGGCTCAATCAGCCCCAGCATTTT CASSSPRTGLNQPQHF TRBD1 many TRBJ1-5 TRBV28
TGTGCCAGCAGCTTTTACGGGACGGGAGATCAGCCCCAGCATTTT CASSFYGTGDQPQHF . many TRBJ1-5 TRBV7-8
TGCGCCAGCAGCTCTATGACAGGGTTTCCAGATACGCAGTATTTT CASSSMTGFPDTQYF TRBD1 few TRBJ2-3 TRBV5-1
TGTGCCAGCACCTACCAGGGGTTTTCTGGAAACACCATATATTTT CASTYQGFSGNTIYF . many TRBJ1-3 TRBV2
TGCGCCAGCAGCCCCCGACACTCCACCGGGGAGCTGTTTTTT CASSPRHSTGELFF . few TRBJ2-2 TRBV4-1
TGTGCCAGCAGTTTCTTCACATCCCTTGAAGCTTTCTTT CASSFFTSLEAFF . many TRBJ1-1 TRBV28
TGTGCCAGCAGCCAAACGCAGGGGGGGAATGGAGAGACCCAGTACTTC CASSQTQGGNGETQYF . . TRBJ2-5 TRBV14
TGTGCCAGCAGCCCCTTACCGGGAGGGGGAACCTACGAGCAGTACTTC CASSPLPGGGTYEQYF TRBD2 many TRBJ2-7 TRBV7-9
TGTGCCAGCAGCCCCGACAGGACTGCATACGAGCAGTACTTC CASSPDRTAYEQYF . many TRBJ2-7 TRBV7-8
TGTGCCAGCAGCCACCGTCCTCTAGCGGGAGACCTCACAGATACGCAGTATTTT CASSHRPLAGDLTDTQYF TRBD2 many TRBJ2-3 TRBV6-2/TRBV6-3